Listed here are 16 T cell receptor beta chains from one sample, sequenced in a study of blood T cell repertoires in COVID-19. Generated by immunoSEQ multiplex PCR, the TCRdb table keeps only in-frame clones and is missing some. This table has around 260,000 clones, approximately 91% appearing once. The source material was peripheral blood. Receptors were obtained from a woman in her twenties or thirties with COVID-19, enrolled during active disease.

The gene calls are TRBV5-1 and TRBJ2-7, with TRBD1 matching 9 bases. The V and J ends lost 4 bases and 2 bases, in that order; junction bases with no gene match: 7. The CDR3 is 15 amino acids. Germline V gene data show CDR1 as SGHRS and CDR2 as YFSETQ. The CDR3, as DNA: TGCGCCAGCAGCACCGGGACAGGGCCGACCTACGAGCAGTACTTC. It codes for CASSTGTGPTYEQYF.

The chain is built from TRBV6-5 and TRBJ1-3; D is perhaps TRBD1 (5 bases). Looked up from germline, CDR1 is MNHEY and CDR2 is SVGAGI. V lost 0 bases and J 0 bases, leaving 6 bases between the germline ends. CDR3 length: 15 amino acids. The CDR3 coding sequence is TGTGCCAGCAGTTACTCACAGGCCTCTGGAAACACCATATATTTT. It translates to CASSYSQASGNTIYF.

V usage is TRBV29-1 and J usage is TRBJ2-1, with D tentatively TRBD1 (6 bases). The length of the CDR3 is 11 residues. Germline assignment: CDR1 SQVTM and CDR2 ANQGSEA. V shed 7 bases and J shed 12 bases, with 16 bases lying between them. Written as DNA, the CDR3 is TGCAGCGAAAAACAGGGTGCCATGCAGTTCTTC. This codes for CSEKQGAMQFF.

J is TRBJ2-1 and V is TRBV3-1 (or the pseudogene TRBV3-2); 13 bases map to TRBD2. The CDR3 is made up of 17 amino acids. CDR1 and CDR2 from the germline V gene are LGHDT and YNNKEL (reference sequence). The J segment lost 3 bases and the V segment lost 1 base, leaving 3 bases of the junction unmatched. The CDR3 loop is CASSQALAGGNYNEQFF. Here the CDR3 DNA reads TGTGCCAGCAGCCAAGCACTAGCGGGAGGGAACTACAATGAGCAGTTCTTC.

The chain is built from TRBV9 and TRBJ2-3, with D possibly TRBD2 on 6 matching bases. The V gene's germline CDR1 is SGDLS and CDR2 YYNGEE. Deletions cut 2 bases from V and 4 bases from J, with 14 bases between. CDR3 length: 15 residues. This CDR3 reads CASSVRAGTPDTQYF. The CDR3 nucleotides read TGTGCCAGCAGCGTCCGAGCGGGCACCCCAGATACGCAGTATTTT.

This clone has a handful of counts. The CDR3 here is CASSVVQEGGYTF. Here the CDR3 DNA reads TGTGCCAGCAGCGTAGTACAAGAGGGCGGCTACACCTTC. V usage is TRBV9 and J usage is TRBJ1-2, with D unresolved. The CDR3 length is 13 residues. Per the germline V gene, CDR1 is SGDLS and CDR2 is YYNGEE. V was trimmed by 0 bases and J by 8 bases, leaving 11 bases between them.

This CDR3 reads CASSAQGARLGYTF. CDR3 DNA sequence: TGTGCCAGCAGCGCACAGGGGGCCCGCTTGGGCTACACCTTC. V and J are TRBV9 and TRBJ1-2; TRBD1 aligns across 9 bases. Germline-derived CDR1 and CDR2 are SGDLS and YYNGEE. The V gene end was trimmed by 3 bases and the J gene end by 8 bases; junction bases not matched to a gene: 8. The CDR3 has 14 residues.

The chain is built from TRBV14 and TRBJ1-2, with TRBD1 as a possible D gene (5 bases). Trimming pared 0 bases from V and 8 bases from J, leaving 10 bases between. Germline CDR1 reads SGHDN; CDR2 reads FVKESK. The CDR3 runs to 13 residues. This CDR3 reads CASSQDLGLGYTF. The CDR3 region has the DNA TGTGCCAGCAGCCAAGATTTGGGGCTCGGCTACACCTTC.

The gene calls are TRBV29-1 and TRBJ2-3; 9 bases fit TRBD2. Germline trimming cut 5 bases from V and 3 bases from J; bases unmatched to any gene: 15. Germline V gives CDR1 SQVTM, CDR2 ANQGSEA. The CDR3 loop spans 17 amino acids. For the CDR3, the DNA is TGCAGCGTTCTGGGAGCGGGAGGTCACCCCGGGACAGATACGCAGTATTTT. This codes for CSVLGAGGHPGTDTQYF.

The chain couples TRBV5-4 to TRBJ2-1; perhaps TRBD1 as D (6 bases). Germline CDR1 is SGHNT and CDR2 is YYREEE (reference sequence). The germline V and J ends were trimmed by 8 bases and 7 bases, with 13 bases remaining between them. The CDR3 has 12 amino acids. The CDR3 nucleotides are TGTGCCAGTTCCTCACAGGGTAATGAGCAGTTCTTC. Translation: CASSSQGNEQFF.

The chain has TRBV6-5 and TRBJ2-1, with 7 bases matching TRBD1. CDR3 length: 15 amino acids. The V and J ends lost 8 bases and 0 bases, in that order; junction bases with no gene match: 7. CDR1 and CDR2 from the germline V gene are MNHEY and SVGAGI. Here the CDR3 DNA reads TGTGCCAGCCAAACAGGGGAAAGCTCCTACAATGAGCAGTTCTTC. Its translation: CASQTGESSYNEQFF.

This chain links TRBV29-1 with TRBJ1-1, with a tentative D call TRBD1 (5 bases). V gave up 1 base and J gave up 5 bases, with 14 bases separating them. Germline CDR1 is SQVTM and CDR2 is ANQGSEA. The CDR3 has 14 residues. The CDR3 here is CSVEVRGLLTEAFF. The CDR3 DNA follows: TGCAGCGTTGAAGTTAGGGGACTCTTGACTGAAGCTTTCTTT.

The chain combines TRBV3-1 (or the pseudogene TRBV3-2) with TRBJ1-3; 7 positions agree with TRBD1. The germline V gene encodes CDR1 LGHDT and CDR2 YNNKEL (reference sequence). The V and J ends lost 1 base and 7 bases, in that order; junction bases with no gene match: 7. CDR3 length equals 15 residues. The CDR3 bases are TGTGCCAGCAGCCAAGGGTACAGGGGTTGGAACACCATATATTTT. Its protein product is CASSQGYRGWNTIYF.

The chain uses TRBV6-5 and TRBJ1-2; maybe TRBD1 (5 bases). Trimming removed 7 bases at V and 3 bases at J, with 12 bases between. CDR1 is MNHEY and CDR2 is SVGAGI in the germline V gene. This CDR3 is built from 13 residues. In DNA form, the CDR3 reads TGTGCCAGCACTCAAGGCAGGGACTATGGCTACACCTTC. Translated, it gives CASTQGRDYGYTF.

This chain links TRBV5-4 with TRBJ2-3; D is unresolved. V was trimmed by 1 base and J by 1 base, leaving 16 bases between them. Germline assignment: CDR1 SGHNT and CDR2 YYREEE (reference sequence). The CDR3 spans 17 residues. CDR3 sequence: CASSLSFQISRTDTQYF. The CDR3 coding sequence is TGTGCCAGCAGCTTGAGTTTTCAGATTAGCCGCACAGATACGCAGTATTTT.

The chain uses TRBV3-1 (or the pseudogene TRBV3-2) and TRBJ2-7; maybe TRBD1 (6 bases). Germline V gene data show CDR1 as LGHDT and CDR2 as YNNKEL (reference sequence). This CDR3 comprises 15 residues. V shed 4 bases and J shed 2 bases, with 15 bases lying between them. The CDR3 nucleotides are TGTGCCAGCAGCCTCCGGGACACACAGACCTACGAGCAGTACTTC. It is translated as CASSLRDTQTYEQYF.